The 2 T cell receptor beta chains reported below all come from one sample, sequenced in a study of somatic mutations in cytotoxic T cells in rheumatoid arthritis. TCRdb's copy holds only in-frame clones and misses some; the assay was immunoSEQ multiplex PCR. The top ten clones hold 25% to 35% of a sample with some 14,000 clones, 82% of them seen once. The sequenced material came from CD8+ T cells sorted from blood. The origin of the receptors is an adult with rheumatoid arthritis.

The V and J genes are TRBV14 and TRBJ2-1, with D possibly called TRBD1 or TRBD2 (6 bases each). Germline-derived CDR1 and CDR2 are SGHDN and FVKESK. There are 14 residues in the CDR3. V was trimmed by 2 bases and J by 8 bases, leaving 13 bases between them. CDR3 amino acids: CASSQNEGGDEQFF. As DNA, the CDR3 is TGTGCCAGCAGCCAAAACGAGGGGGGCGATGAGCAGTTCTTC. The entire variable domain, with the rest obtained from reference TRBV14 and TRBJ2-1, is as follows: EAGVTQFPSHSVIEKGQTVTLRCDPISGHDNLYWYRRVMGKEIKFLLHFVKESKQDESGMPNNRFLAERTGGTYSTLKVQPAELEDSGVYFCASSQNEGGDEQFFGPGTRLTVL.

The chain couples TRBV5-4 to TRBJ2-5; D is uncertain. The germline V and J ends were trimmed by 5 bases and 1 base, with 9 bases remaining between them. The CDR3 has 13 residues. The germline gives CDR1 SGHNT, CDR2 YYREEE (reference sequence). The DNA for the CDR3 is TGTGCCAGCAGTGACGGCCTCCAAGAGACCCAGTACTTC. Residues: CASSDGLQETQYF.